This TCR beta chain was sequenced for a study of human T cells and chemical hapten exposure (dated by TCRdb to about 2021). About the study as a whole: For sensitization, 2% DPC in acetone was applied to a roughly 2 cm by roughly 2 cm area of upper inner arm skin. Weekly therapeutic DPC doses were additionally applied to the scalp of patients throughout the roughly 25-week study period. Patch tests used Finn chambers with 0.01% DPC on the upper back, scored after 6 days by International Contact Dermatitis Research Group standards. The mostly female patient cohort included alopecia areata with under or over 50% scalp involvement, alopecia totalis and alopecia universalis. Libraries were pooled for sequencing, and per-sample TCR yields varied mainly because of small differences in library volumes within the pool. The study tracked peripheral blood TCR repertoire changes in vivo during primary and secondary sensitization to the hapten diphenylcyclopropenone (DPC) in alopecia patients. Patient blood was sampled pre-sensitization (week 0) and at 2, 6 and about 24 weeks after DPC sensitization. For TCR sequencing, blood came from about 29 alopecia patients at anywhere from one to four time points (pre-sensitization, 2, 6 and 24 weeks).

Including the terminal cysteine and phenylalanine, the CDR3 comprises 16 residues. CDR3 DNA only is kept here, 48 bases in frame from base 1. Reading the germline V gene gives CDR1 SGHVS and CDR2 FQNEAQ. The germline V and J ends show losses of 0 bases and 7 bases respectively, and no gene match explains 9 bases of the junction. Broad study findings and their caveats: Significantly more large CDR3 similarity clusters were formed by expanded TCRs than by pre-sensitization or healthy control sets, consistent with antigen-driven responses. Repeated subsampling changed both the strength of the expansion versus patch-test correlation and the threshold at which that correlation became significant. Because every patient had alopecia, a presumed autoimmune disease, the patients' immune response might differ from that of healthy individuals. Patch test score correlated positively with the number of PT1 expanded TCRs, reaching significance at thresholds 8, 16 and 32 but not at 4. No change with DPC sensitization was found in the number of TCRs above 1 in 1000 frequency, and no evidence of global repertoire structure alterations was found.

Taken with the paper, the label for time point translates to: patch test 2, 6 weeks after DPC sensitization. The intended sense of this specimen's treatment or condition label: therapeutic diphenylcyclopropenone sensitization with weekly scalp DPC. At every patch-test visit, the blood draw took place before the patch test was put on. Eligible patients were aged 18 to 70, diagnosed with alopecia, deemed suitable for DPC therapy, and excluded if pregnant. Unfractionated whole blood was collected in Tempus Blood RNA tubes, and total RNA was extracted from that blood. This clonotype appeared a few times. The target of this receptor is not known. No base quality information exists; no much larger clone differs at one position. The library was built by means of RACE. The instrument was a NextSeq 500. During library preparation, unique molecular identifiers were attached to individual cDNA molecules so that TCRs could be counted in a quantitative, reproducible way. Each blood RNA sample was used to sequence both TCR alpha and TCR beta chains. Under the source paper's analysis protocol: A median of about 89,000 TCRs per sample was observed, with a range of 23,224 to 690,600. V, J and CDR3 annotation of the TCR reads was carried out using the Decombinator software suite. To make PS versus PT1 abundance plots, every sample was subsampled to the same number of TCRs (28,000). TCRs were defined as expanded if absent before sensitization and observed at least eight times at the 2-week time point. Using fastp trimming at Q25 and MiXCR clonotype assembly, TCRdb reanalyzed the public sequencing data and kept in-frame beta chains. Every CDR3 protein is listed once, alongside the most common genes and DNA of its rows. The authors' filters were not applied to this entry. The sample table holds tens of thousands of distinct CDR3 sequences, of which more than 6.5% were seen once. Of the sample, 1.3% is held by the ten largest clones.

Sequencing used whole blood, obtained in connection with sensitization to the hapten diphenylcyclopropenone (DPC). This receptor was identified in a woman aged 30 to 39 with alopecia areata. Some clones in this sample may be carry-over from other donors' samples. This receptor chain uses TRBV7-8 and TRBJ2-7; TRBD1 agrees with 10 junctional bases. The DNA sequence is TGTGCCAGCAGCTTAGCCCGACTTGACAGGGGGCGAGAGCAGTACTTC. This yields the protein CASSLARLDRGREQYF.